These 15 T cell receptor beta chains came from one sample sequenced in a study of cytomegalovirus exposure and HLA in healthy donors. PCR involved 60 Vbeta and 13 Jbeta primers. Here immunoSEQ multiplex PCR was the method, and the copy in TCRdb shows in-frame clones only, minus some. The sample's table shows tens of thousands of clones. Sequencing was done on a sample of PBMCs. These receptors all come from a woman in her thirties or forties in good health and CMV-seropositive.

J is TRBJ2-1 and V is TRBV27; D uncertain. CDR3 length: 15 amino acids. Trimming removed 5 bases from V and 3 bases from J, with 14 bases in between. The germline CDR1 and CDR2 sequences are MNHEY and SMNVEV (reference sequence). The CDR3 DNA sequence: TGTGCCAGCAGTCCCGCCCCCCAGGACTACAATGAGCAGTTCTTC. It codes for CASSPAPQDYNEQFF.

V and J are TRBV19 and TRBJ2-7; TRBD2 aligns across 14 bases. V lost 5 bases, J lost 6 bases, and 12 bases stayed unmatched. This CDR3 has 17 amino acids. Germline CDR1 reads LNHDA; CDR2 reads SQIVND (reference sequence). The CDR3 here is CASSAHRPGTSGSEQYF. CDR3 DNA: TGTGCCAGTAGTGCCCACCGGCCCGGGACTAGCGGGAGCGAGCAGTACTTC.

The genes are TRBV5-1 and TRBJ2-7; D possibly corresponds to TRBD2 (5 bases). Trimming took off 2 bases at V and 6 bases at J, with 9 bases between the two ends. CDR1 is SGHRS and CDR2 is YFSETQ in the germline V gene. The length of the CDR3 is 12 residues. The CDR3 DNA is TGCGCCAGCAGCTTATTCGCGGGCGAGCAGTACTTC. It yields the protein CASSLFAGEQYF.

The chain has TRBV9 and TRBJ2-5; D is possibly TRBD2 (6 bases). Trimming cost V 0 bases and J 1 base, with 10 bases left between them. Germline V gene sequence: CDR1 SGDLS, CDR2 YYNGEE. The CDR3 has 15 amino acids. Here the CDR3 reads CASSVGGGGQETQYF. CDR3 coding DNA: TGTGCCAGCAGCGTAGGTGGGGGAGGCCAAGAGACCCAGTACTTC. Complete variable domain (other parts from reference TRBV9 and TRBJ2-5): DSGVTQTPKHLITATGQRVTLRCSPRSGDLSVYWYQQSLDQGLQFLIQYYNGEERAKGNILERFSAQQFPDLHSELNLSSLELGDSALYFCASSVGGGGQETQYFGPGTRLLVL.

V is TRBV7-9 and J is TRBJ2-1; 9 nucleotides align to TRBD1. V was pared by 4 bases and J by 7 bases, with 11 bases of the junction left unmatched. CDR1 SEHNR and CDR2 FQNEAQ come from the germline V gene (reference sequence). The CDR3 consists of 16 residues. The CDR3: CASSSHRGRALNEQFF. The CDR3 DNA reads as TGTGCCAGCAGCTCCCACAGGGGGCGCGCCCTTAATGAGCAGTTCTTC.

This chain links TRBV7-6 with TRBJ2-2; the D gene is possibly TRBD1 (5 bases). From germline, CDR1 is SGHVS and CDR2 FNYEAQ. V lost 4 bases to trimming and J lost 6 bases, with 15 bases between them. The CDR3 is made up of 15 amino acids. The CDR3 nucleotides read TGTGCCAGCAGCTCGACGCTCTTAGGGGCCGGGGAGCTGTTTTTT. It yields the protein CASSSTLLGAGELFF.

J is TRBJ1-2 and V is TRBV28; D remains ambiguous. This CDR3 has 14 amino acids. V was trimmed by 6 bases and J by 5 bases, leaving 16 bases between them. CDR1 and CDR2 from the germline V gene are MDHEN and SYDVKM. The CDR3 sequence is CASRTRVSPYGYTF. The CDR3 region has the DNA TGTGCCAGCAGGACACGTGTGTCCCCTTATGGCTACACCTTC.

The gene calls are TRBV5-1 and TRBJ1-1; D is unclear. Trimming removed 1 base at V and 1 base at J, with 8 bases between. This CDR3 comprises 14 residues. Germline CDR1 SGHRS, CDR2 YFSETQ. This CDR3 is CASSLHSWNTEAFF. CDR3 bases: TGCGCCAGCAGCTTGCACAGTTGGAACACTGAAGCTTTCTTT.

This rearrangement joins TRBV5-8 to TRBJ2-4; 7 nucleotides agree with TRBD2. The CDR3 runs 13 residues. Germline V gene data show CDR1 as SGHTS and CDR2 as YDEGEE. The V segment lost 0 bases and the J segment 9 bases; nucleotides outside the gene matches: 3. CDR3 sequence reads: CASSLERGSIQYF. CDR3 sequence (DNA): TGTGCCAGCAGCTTGGAGCGGGGTAGCATTCAGTACTTC.

The V and J genes are TRBV20-1 and TRBJ1-4; D call uncertain. V gave up 5 bases and J gave up 4 bases, with 5 bases separating them. CDR1 and CDR2 (germline): DFQATT, SNEGSKA (reference sequence). CDR3 length: 11 amino acids. For the CDR3, the DNA is TGCAGTGCTCACTATAATGAAAAACTGTTTTTT. Protein product: CSAHYNEKLFF.

The chain employs TRBV7-9 and TRBJ1-4; D not certain. V dropped 11 bases and J dropped 3 bases, with 13 bases sitting between them. The germline V gene has CDR1 SEHNR and CDR2 FQNEAQ (reference sequence). The CDR3 loop spans 13 amino acids. The CDR3 loop reads CAASSWANEKLFF. The DNA for the CDR3 is TGTGCCGCTAGCAGTTGGGCTAATGAAAAACTGTTTTTT.

V and J are TRBV7-2 and TRBJ2-5; D is ambiguous. The V end was cut by 0 bases, the J end by 5 bases, with 4 bases between. The germline gives CDR1 SGHTA, CDR2 FQGNSA. The CDR3 has 12 residues. In DNA, the CDR3 is TGTGCCAGCAGCTTAGCTCGGGAGACCCAGTACTTC. As protein: CASSLARETQYF.

The chain links TRBV5-1 to TRBJ2-3; 7 nucleotides agree with TRBD2. The CDR3 is 16 amino acids. V dropped 4 bases and J dropped 2; count of bases not matched to a gene: 10. CDR1 and CDR2 from the germline V gene are SGHRS and YFSETQ. CDR3 in DNA: TGCGCCAGCAGCCCCCAGAATAGCGGGTTCACAGATACGCAGTATTTT. Amino acid sequence: CASSPQNSGFTDTQYF.

V gene TRBV5-6 combines with J gene TRBJ1-2; D is unclear. Germline CDR1 is SGHDT and CDR2 is YYEEEE. This CDR3 comprises 18 residues. The ends were cut back, 1 base at V and 2 bases at J, with 21 bases in the middle. The CDR3 spells CASSLLISPGGGNYGYTF. CDR3 in DNA: TGTGCCAGCAGCTTGCTAATCTCTCCGGGAGGAGGCAACTATGGCTACACCTTC.

This rearrangement joins TRBV18 to TRBJ2-1; D not resolved. V shed 0 bases and J shed 0 bases, with 6 bases lying between them. The CDR3 spans 15 residues. Germline CDR1 KGHSH, CDR2 LQKENI. As DNA, the CDR3 is TGTGCCAGCTCACCACCGCGTAGCTCCTACAATGAGCAGTTCTTC. It translates to CASSPPRSSYNEQFF. The variable domain in full, completed from reference TRBV18 and TRBJ2-1, reads NAGVMQNPRHLVRRRGQEARLRCSPMKGHSHVYWYRQLPEEGLKFMVYLQKENIIDESGMPKERFSAEFPKEGPSILRIQQVVRGDSAAYFCASSPPRSSYNEQFFGPGTRLTVL.